These 18 T cell receptor beta chains came from one sample sequenced in a study of T-cell memory formation after mild COVID-19. MiXCR was run by TCRdb on the 5' RACE reads, yielding one entry per CDR3 protein. The sample has 500,000 to 550,000 distinct CDR3 sequences, about a fifth seen once; the top ten hold about 12%. Sequenced sample: PBMCs or a T cell subset sorted from them (not recorded which). Receptors originate from an adult woman who had mild COVID-19 (a few samples of this study predate the infection). Cell type and time point are not known.

A few counts support this clonotype. DNA for the CDR3: TGTGCCAGCAGTGAAGCTACGGCAGCCCAGGTCACCTTC. Translation: CASSEATAAQVTF. This sequence joins TRBV2 and TRBJ1-2; D unclear. V lost 0 bases and J 13 bases, leaving 15 bases between the germline ends. CDR3 length: 13 residues. From germline, CDR1 is SNHLY and CDR2 FYNNEI.

This clonotype was picked up a small number of times. This chain links TRBV15 with TRBJ2-3, with TRBD2 matching over 7 bases. CDR1 LNHNV and CDR2 YYDKDF come from the germline V gene (reference sequence). This CDR3 is built from 17 residues. V lost 2 bases, J lost 2 bases, and 10 bases stayed unmatched. CDR3 coding DNA: TGTGCCACCAGCAGACATATAACTAGCGTGAACACAGATACGCAGTATTTT. This codes for CATSRHITSVNTDTQYF.

This clonotype showed up just a few times. The chain is built from TRBV14 and TRBJ2-1; TRBD1 matches 7 bases. The CDR3 runs 13 residues. Unmatched junction bases numbered 3, after V lost 4 bases and J lost 6 bases. Germline CDR1 is SGHDN and CDR2 is FVKESK. DNA for the CDR3: TGTGCCAGCAGCCCGTGGACAGGCAATGAGCAGTTCTTC. Translation gives CASSPWTGNEQFF.

This chain connects TRBV30 to TRBJ2-3; D is possibly TRBD1 (5 bases). Trimming stripped 1 base from V and 2 bases from J, with 7 bases between. Germline V gene data show CDR1 as GTSNPN and CDR2 as SVGIG (reference sequence). CDR3 length: 13 residues. CDR3 nucleotide sequence: TGTGCCTGGAGTGGAGGACACACAGATACGCAGTATTTT. Protein product: CAWSGGHTDTQYF.

The chain recombines TRBV4-1 with TRBJ2-2, with unresolved D. The ends were cut back, 4 bases at V and 0 bases at J, with 12 bases in the middle. In germline, CDR1 is MGHRA, CDR2 YSYEKL. This CDR3 is built from 16 residues. CDR3 region: CASSLNGHANTGELFF. CDR3 sequence (DNA): TGCGCCAGCAGCCTAAATGGCCACGCGAACACCGGGGAGCTGTTTTTT.

V usage is TRBV29-1 and J usage is TRBJ2-7; D possibly corresponds to TRBD2 (5 bases). V was trimmed by 3 bases and J by 3 bases, leaving 12 bases between them. The germline V gene encodes CDR1 SQVTM and CDR2 ANQGSEA. This CDR3 is built from 13 residues. CDR3 sequence reads: CSVDRGCYYEQYF. DNA of the CDR3: TGCAGCGTTGATAGAGGGTGTTACTACGAGCAGTACTTC.

A note on this clonotype: One junction end disagrees with the germline gene, perhaps due to a read error. The chain couples TRBV18 to TRBJ2-7; possible D gene TRBD2, 6 bases. CDR1 is KGHSH and CDR2 is LQKENI in the germline V gene. The CDR3 totals 16 residues. The CDR3 DNA sequence: TGTGCCAGCTCACCGGGCGCCGGGACTCCTGCCTACGAGGAGTACTTC. It yields the protein CASSPGAGTPAYEEYF.

The gene calls are TRBV5-4 and TRBJ1-1; TRBD1 is a possible D gene (5 bases). Trimming left V 6 bases short and J 3 bases short, with 15 bases between. CDR1 is SGHNT and CDR2 is YYREEE in the germline V gene (reference sequence). The length of the CDR3 is 14 residues. This CDR3 reads CASTPVAGHTEAFF. The CDR3 DNA reads as TGTGCCAGCACCCCGGTAGCGGGGCACACTGAAGCTTTCTTT.

The rearrangement joins TRBV9 to TRBJ1-2; TRBD1 agrees at 8 bases. Germline V gene lookup returns CDR1 SGDLS and CDR2 YYNGEE. The V segment lost 10 bases and the J segment 8 bases; nucleotides outside the gene matches: 16. The CDR3 length is 14 residues. DNA of the CDR3: TGTGCCCCTCGACCTCCCGACAGGGGCTACGGCTACACCTTC. The encoded protein is CAPRPPDRGYGYTF.

This clonotype was detected only a few times. The CDR3 region has the DNA TGTGCCAGCAGGACCGGGACGGAGAATTCACCCCTCCACTTT. Amino acids: CASRTGTENSPLHF. The chain recombines TRBV2 with TRBJ1-6; tentatively, D is TRBD1 (5 bases). The germline gives CDR1 SNHLY, CDR2 FYNNEI. Trimming removed 6 bases from V and 7 bases from J, with 13 bases in between. The CDR3 runs 14 residues.

The gene calls are TRBV29-1 and TRBJ2-1; D possibly corresponds to TRBD1 (6 bases). Germline V gene data show CDR1 as SQVTM and CDR2 as ANQGSEA. The V end lost 2 bases, the J end lost 1 base, and 9 bases lay between the germline ends. The CDR3 sequence is 14 residues long. Here the CDR3 reads CSVETQGSYNEQFF. CDR3 nucleotide sequence: TGCAGCGTTGAAACCCAGGGGTCCTACAATGAGCAGTTCTTC.

J is TRBJ2-3 and V is TRBV7-8; 7 bases agree with TRBD2. The CDR3 extends over 18 amino acids. CDR1 and CDR2 from the germline V gene are SGHVS and FQNEAQ. J gave up 2 bases and V 3 bases, and 14 bases lay outside the gene matches. CDR3 region: CASSLPFSAGEDTDTQYF. CDR3 nucleotide sequence: TGTGCCAGCAGCTTGCCCTTTTCGGCGGGGGAGGACACAGATACGCAGTATTTT.

This clonotype has a handful of counts. This rearrangement joins TRBV10-3 to TRBJ2-1; 14 positions agree with TRBD2. Germline loops: CDR1 ENHRY, CDR2 SYGVKD. The V segment lost 10 bases and the J segment 6 bases; nucleotides outside the gene matches: 14. The CDR3 is 17 residues long. CDR3 amino acids: CATDSGTSGGFGNEQFF. The CDR3 nucleotides are TGTGCCACTGACTCCGGGACTAGCGGGGGATTCGGCAATGAGCAGTTCTTC.

This clonotype has more than one count but fewer than ten. V gene TRBV5-4 combines with J gene TRBJ2-7; D unclear. Per the germline V gene, CDR1 is SGHNT and CDR2 is YYREEE (reference sequence). This CDR3 region has 16 residues. Trimming removed 0 bases from V and 0 bases from J, with 13 bases in between. CDR3 in DNA: TGTGCCAGCAGCTTGGGGTTGGGCCATAGCTCCTACGAGCAGTACTTC. Encoded protein: CASSLGLGHSSYEQYF. Drawing the rest from reference TRBV5-4 and TRBJ2-7, the complete variable domain is ETGVTQSPTHLIKTRGQQVTLRCSSQSGHNTVSWYQQALGQGPQFIFQYYREEENGRGNFPPRFSGLQFPNYSSELNVNALELDDSALYLCASSLGLGHSSYEQYFGPGTRLTVT.

This chain connects TRBV6-2 or TRBV6-3 to TRBJ2-1; the D is unclear. This CDR3 has 12 residues. With 6 bases removed from V and 8 bases from J, the gap between germline ends came to 11 bases. Germline assignment: CDR1 MNHEY and CDR2 SVGEGT. This CDR3 reads CASSPVVDEQFF. The CDR3 nucleotides are TGTGCCAGCAGCCCCGTGGTCGATGAGCAGTTCTTC.

The sample holds a few counts of this clonotype. This chain uses TRBV30 with TRBJ2-7; 7 nucleotides match TRBD1. The germline V gene has CDR1 GTSNPN and CDR2 SVGIG (reference sequence). There are 16 residues in the CDR3. The junction had 15 bases not matched to a gene; V was cut back by 0 bases and J by 7 bases. CDR3 coding DNA: TGTGCCTGGAGTGTCGGATGGATAGGGGGCGAGTTGGAGCAGTACTTC. Translated, it gives CAWSVGWIGGELEQYF.

The rearrangement uses TRBV5-5 and TRBJ2-2; possibly TRBD1 for D (5 bases). Germline-derived CDR1 and CDR2 are SGHKS and YYEKEE (reference sequence). This CDR3 is 15 amino acids long. V shed 0 bases and J shed 7 bases, with 13 bases lying between them. This CDR3 is CASSLAGARVGELFF. In nucleotides, the CDR3 is TGTGCCAGCAGCTTGGCTGGGGCTCGAGTCGGGGAGCTGTTTTTT.

This clonotype has a handful of counts. The V gene is TRBV4-1, the J gene TRBJ2-3; D is unresolved. The V end lost 0 bases, the J end lost 5 bases, and 12 bases lay between the germline ends. From germline, CDR1 is MGHRA and CDR2 YSYEKL. The CDR3 contains 15 residues. The CDR3 sequence is CASSQDIPLGDTQYF. In nucleotides, the CDR3 is TGCGCCAGCAGCCAAGATATACCCCTCGGAGATACGCAGTATTTT.